These T cell receptor beta chains were read from a single sample in a study of CD8 T cells in Susac syndrome. Each CDR3 protein is one row after TCRdb ran MiXCR on the immunoSEQ multiplex PCR reads. The sample shows a few hundred thousand distinct CDR3 sequences, approximately 85% of them seen only once. Material for sequencing was CD8+ T cells from PBMCs. These receptors were collected from a human donor with multiple sclerosis. CDR3s include the opening cysteine and the closing phenylalanine or tryptophan. The order of the fields is D gene, V gene, J gene, CDR3 protein, CDR3 DNA. The D gene is left open where the match is weak.

D gene: TRBD1; V gene: TRBV28; J gene: TRBJ1-5; CDR3 protein: CASSPGQRRNQPQHF; CDR3 DNA: TGTGCCAGCAGCCCGGGACAGAGGAGGAATCAGCCCCAGCATTTT
D gene: -; V gene: TRBV28; J gene: TRBJ1-1; CDR3 protein: CASSYPGRVAQNGVNTEAFF; CDR3 DNA: TGTGCCAGCAGTTATCCAGGGCGAGTAGCCCAAAACGGGGTGAACACTGAAGCTTTCTTT
D gene: -; V gene: TRBV18; J gene: TRBJ2-2; CDR3 protein: CASSLSRRDAGELFF; CDR3 DNA: TGTGCCAGCTCTCTTTCTAGGCGGGACGCCGGGGAGCTGTTTTTT
D gene: TRBD2; V gene: TRBV20-1; J gene: TRBJ2-1; CDR3 protein: CSARPLAGVGNEQFF; CDR3 DNA: TGCAGTGCTAGACCGCTAGCGGGAGTCGGGAATGAGCAGTTCTTC
D gene: -; V gene: TRBV27; J gene: TRBJ2-7; CDR3 protein: CASSLQGLGEQYF; CDR3 DNA: TGTGCCAGCAGTTTGCAGGGACTCGGGGAGCAGTACTTC
D gene: -; V gene: TRBV20-1; J gene: TRBJ1-1; CDR3 protein: CSARDPSLGLNTEAFF; CDR3 DNA: TGCAGTGCTAGAGATCCTAGTCTGGGGCTAAACACTGAAGCTTTCTTT
D gene: -; V gene: TRBV7-2; J gene: TRBJ2-2; CDR3 protein: CASSLVLNGELFF; CDR3 DNA: TGTGCCAGCAGCTTAGTACTGAACGGGGAGCTGTTTTTT
D gene: TRBD2; V gene: TRBV15; J gene: TRBJ2-3; CDR3 protein: CATSRDSSWEGGDTQYF; CDR3 DNA: TGTGCCACCAGCAGAGATTCCTCGTGGGAGGGTGGAGATACGCAGTATTTT
D gene: TRBD1; V gene: TRBV11-2; J gene: TRBJ2-2; CDR3 protein: CASSSGQGVFNTGELFF; CDR3 DNA: TGTGCCAGCAGCTCGGGACAGGGGGTTTTCAACACCGGGGAGCTGTTTTTT
D gene: -; V gene: TRBV30; J gene: TRBJ2-1; CDR3 protein: CAWDPQGNEQFF; CDR3 DNA: TGTGCCTGGGATCCTCAGGGGAATGAGCAGTTCTTC
D gene: -; V gene: TRBV7-2; J gene: TRBJ2-7; CDR3 protein: CASSSETYEQYF; CDR3 DNA: TGTGCCAGCAGCTCCGAAACCTACGAGCAGTACTTC
D gene: TRBD1; V gene: TRBV30; J gene: TRBJ1-1; CDR3 protein: CAWSVESRGLQAFF; CDR3 DNA: TGTGCCTGGAGTGTCGAATCGAGGGGGCTACAAGCTTTCTTT